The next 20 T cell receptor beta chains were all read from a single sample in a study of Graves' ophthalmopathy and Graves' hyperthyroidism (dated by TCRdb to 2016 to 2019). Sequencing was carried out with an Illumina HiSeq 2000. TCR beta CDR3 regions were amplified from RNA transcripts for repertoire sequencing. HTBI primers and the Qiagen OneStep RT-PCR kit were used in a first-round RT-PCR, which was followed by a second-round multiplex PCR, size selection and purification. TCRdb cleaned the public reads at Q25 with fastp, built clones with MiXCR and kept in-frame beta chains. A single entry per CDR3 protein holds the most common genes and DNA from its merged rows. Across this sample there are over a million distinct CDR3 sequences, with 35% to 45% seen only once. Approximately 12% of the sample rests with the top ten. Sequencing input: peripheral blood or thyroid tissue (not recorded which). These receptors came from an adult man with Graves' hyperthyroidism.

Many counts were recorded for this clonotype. CDR3 DNA: TGTGCCAGCAGTACGGGCGGATGGCTGTTTTTT. Translation gives CASSTGGWLFF. V and J are TRBV12-3 or TRBV12-4 and TRBJ1-4; D remains ambiguous. V was shortened by 5 bases and J by 14 bases, with 12 bases between the two germline ends. This CDR3 is 11 amino acids long.

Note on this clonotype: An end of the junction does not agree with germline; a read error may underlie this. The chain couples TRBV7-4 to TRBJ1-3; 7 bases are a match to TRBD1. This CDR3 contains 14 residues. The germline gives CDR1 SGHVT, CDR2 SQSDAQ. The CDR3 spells CASSQGQVSYTIYF. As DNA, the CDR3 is TGCGCCAGCAGCCAAGGACAGGTCTCCTACACCATATATTTT.

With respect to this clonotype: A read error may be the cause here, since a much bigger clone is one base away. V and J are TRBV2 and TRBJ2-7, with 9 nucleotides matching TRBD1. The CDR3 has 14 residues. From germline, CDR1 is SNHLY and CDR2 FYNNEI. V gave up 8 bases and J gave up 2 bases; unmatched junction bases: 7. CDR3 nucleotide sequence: TGTGCCAGCCACGAAGGGGACAGGGCCTACGAGCAGTACTTC. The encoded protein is CASHEGDRAYEQYF.

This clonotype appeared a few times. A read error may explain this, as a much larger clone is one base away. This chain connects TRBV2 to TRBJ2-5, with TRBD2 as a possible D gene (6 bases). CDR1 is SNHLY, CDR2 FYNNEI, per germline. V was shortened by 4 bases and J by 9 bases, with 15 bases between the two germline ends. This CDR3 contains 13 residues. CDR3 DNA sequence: TGTGCCAGCAGTGGGGGGGTTTACGAGGCCCAGTACTTC. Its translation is CASSGGVYEAQYF.

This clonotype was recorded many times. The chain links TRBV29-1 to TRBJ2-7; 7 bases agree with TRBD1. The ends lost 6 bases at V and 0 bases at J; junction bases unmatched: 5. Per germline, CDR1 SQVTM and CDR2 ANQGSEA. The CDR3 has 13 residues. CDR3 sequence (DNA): TGCAGCGTAATTACAGGGGCCTCCTACGAGCAGTACTTC. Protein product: CSVITGASYEQYF.

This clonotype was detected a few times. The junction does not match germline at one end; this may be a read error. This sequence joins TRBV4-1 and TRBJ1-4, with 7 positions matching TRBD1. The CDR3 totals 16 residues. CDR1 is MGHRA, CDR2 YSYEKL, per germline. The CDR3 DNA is TGTGCCAGCAGCTCATCGACCGGGACAGAGAATGAAAAACTGTTTTTT. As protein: CASSSSTGTENEKLFF.

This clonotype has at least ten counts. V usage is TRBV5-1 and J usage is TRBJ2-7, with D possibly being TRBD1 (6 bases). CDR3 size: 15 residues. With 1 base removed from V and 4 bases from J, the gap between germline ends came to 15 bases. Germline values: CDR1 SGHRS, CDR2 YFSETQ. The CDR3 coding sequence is TGCGCCAGCAGCTTGAGTACAGGGCAAGGATACGAGCAGTACTTC. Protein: CASSLSTGQGYEQYF.

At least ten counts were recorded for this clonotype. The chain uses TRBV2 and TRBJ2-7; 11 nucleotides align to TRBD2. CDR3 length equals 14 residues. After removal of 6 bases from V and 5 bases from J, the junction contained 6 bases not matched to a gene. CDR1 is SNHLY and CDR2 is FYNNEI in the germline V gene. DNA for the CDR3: TGTGCCAGCAGAGCTAGCGGGAGGACCCACGAGCAGTACTTC. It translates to CASRASGRTHEQYF.

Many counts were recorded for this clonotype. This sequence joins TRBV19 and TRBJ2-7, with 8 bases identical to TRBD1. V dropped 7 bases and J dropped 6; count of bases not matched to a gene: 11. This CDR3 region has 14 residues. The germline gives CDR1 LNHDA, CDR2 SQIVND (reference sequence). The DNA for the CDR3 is TGTGCCAGTACCACCACTGGACAGGGAGGCGAGCAGTACTTC. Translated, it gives CASTTTGQGGEQYF.

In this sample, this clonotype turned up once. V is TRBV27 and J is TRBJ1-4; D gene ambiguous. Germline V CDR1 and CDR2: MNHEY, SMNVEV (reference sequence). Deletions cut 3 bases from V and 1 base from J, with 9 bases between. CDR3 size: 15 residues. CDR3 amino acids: CASSFKGLTNEKLFF. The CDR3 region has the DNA TGTGCCAGCAGTTTTAAAGGACTAACTAATGAAAAACTGTTTTTT. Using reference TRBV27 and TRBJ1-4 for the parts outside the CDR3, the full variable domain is EAQVTQNPRYLITVTGKKLTVTCSQNMNHEYMSWYRQDPGLGLRQIYYSMNVEVTDKGDVPEGYKVSRKEKRNFPLILESPSPNQTSLYFCASSFKGLTNEKLFFGSGTQLSVL.

CDR3 residues: CASSHHPQGTRGGELFF. CDR3 in DNA: TGCGCCAGCAGCCACCACCCGCAGGGGACTAGAGGAGGGGAGCTGTTTTTT. The chain uses TRBV4-1 and TRBJ2-2; 8 bases fit TRBD2. V shed 3 bases, J shed 8 bases, and the junction held 14 bases outside the gene matches. The CDR3 runs 17 residues. Germline lookup yields CDR1 MGHRA and CDR2 YSYEKL.

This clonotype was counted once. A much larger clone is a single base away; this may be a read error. The CDR3 loop reads CSARAGTRTGGGGYTF. The CDR3 nucleotides read TGCAGTGCTAGGGCCGGGACCCGCACCGGCGGGGGTGGCTACACCTTC. This chain joins TRBV20-1 and TRBJ1-2, with a tentative D call TRBD1 (5 bases). Per germline, CDR1 DFQATT and CDR2 SNEGSKA (reference sequence). This CDR3 contains 16 residues. Trimming shortened V by 3 bases and J by 7 bases, and 24 bases separated the two germline ends.

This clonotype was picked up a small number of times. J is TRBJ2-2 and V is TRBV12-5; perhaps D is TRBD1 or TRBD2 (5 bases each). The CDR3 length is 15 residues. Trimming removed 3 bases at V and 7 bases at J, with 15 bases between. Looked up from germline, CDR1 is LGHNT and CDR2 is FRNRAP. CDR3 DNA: TGTGCTAGTGGTTTCTGGGGTCGGGGCGGCGGGGAGCTGTTTTTT. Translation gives CASGFWGRGGGELFF.

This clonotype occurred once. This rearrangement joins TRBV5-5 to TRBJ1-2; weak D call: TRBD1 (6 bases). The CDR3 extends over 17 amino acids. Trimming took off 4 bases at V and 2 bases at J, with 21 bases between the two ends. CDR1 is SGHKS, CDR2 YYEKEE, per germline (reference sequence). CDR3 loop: CASSVQGPPGANYGYTF. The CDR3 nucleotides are TGTGCCAGCAGCGTCCAGGGGCCTCCTGGGGCCAACTATGGCTACACCTTC.

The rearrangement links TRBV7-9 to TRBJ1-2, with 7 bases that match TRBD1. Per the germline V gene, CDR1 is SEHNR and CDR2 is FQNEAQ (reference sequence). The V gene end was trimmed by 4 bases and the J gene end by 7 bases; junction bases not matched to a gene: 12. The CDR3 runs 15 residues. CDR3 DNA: TGTGCCAGCAGCTCCTGGACAGGCAACTATGGTGGCTACACCTTC. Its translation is CASSSWTGNYGGYTF.

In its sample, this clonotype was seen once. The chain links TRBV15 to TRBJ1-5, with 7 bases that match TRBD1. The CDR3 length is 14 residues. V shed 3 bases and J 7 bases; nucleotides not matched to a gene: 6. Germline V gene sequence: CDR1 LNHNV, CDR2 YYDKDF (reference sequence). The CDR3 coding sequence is TGTGCCACCAGCAGCTGGACAGGACCACAGCCCCAGCATTTT. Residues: CATSSWTGPQPQHF. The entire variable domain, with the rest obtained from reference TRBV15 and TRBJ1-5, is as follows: DAMVIQNPRYQVTQFGKPVTLSCSQTLNHNVMYWYQQKSSQAPKLLFHYYDKDFNNEADTPDNFQSRRPNTSFCFLDIRSPGLGDTAMYLCATSSWTGPQPQHFGDGTRLSIL.

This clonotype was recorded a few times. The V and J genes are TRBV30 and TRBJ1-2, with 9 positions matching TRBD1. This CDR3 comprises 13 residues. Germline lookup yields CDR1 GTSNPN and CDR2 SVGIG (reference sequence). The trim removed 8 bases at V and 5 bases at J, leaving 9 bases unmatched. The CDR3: CAGVQGAQYGYTF. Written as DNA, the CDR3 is TGTGCCGGAGTACAGGGGGCACAGTATGGCTACACCTTC.

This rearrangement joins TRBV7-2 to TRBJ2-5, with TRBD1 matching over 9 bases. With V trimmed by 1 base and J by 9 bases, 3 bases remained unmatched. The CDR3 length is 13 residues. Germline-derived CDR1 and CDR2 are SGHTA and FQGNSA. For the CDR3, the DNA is TGTGCCAGCAGCTTAGTGGGACAGGGTTCCCAGTACTTC. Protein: CASSLVGQGSQYF. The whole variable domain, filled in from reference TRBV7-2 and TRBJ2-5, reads GAGVSQSPSNKVTEKGKDVELRCDPISGHTALYWYRQSLGQGLEFLIYFQGNSAPDKSGLPSDRFSAERTGGSVSTLTIQRTQQEDSAVYLCASSLVGQGSQYFGPGTRLLVL.

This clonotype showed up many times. CDR3 DNA: TGTGCCAGCTTTCTGGGTGTCTATGGCTACACCTTC. The encoded protein is CASFLGVYGYTF. V is TRBV2 and J is TRBJ1-2; D gene ambiguous. The CDR3 consists of 12 residues. Trimming removed 8 bases at V and 4 bases at J, with 11 bases between. Germline V lookup: CDR1 SNHLY, CDR2 FYNNEI.

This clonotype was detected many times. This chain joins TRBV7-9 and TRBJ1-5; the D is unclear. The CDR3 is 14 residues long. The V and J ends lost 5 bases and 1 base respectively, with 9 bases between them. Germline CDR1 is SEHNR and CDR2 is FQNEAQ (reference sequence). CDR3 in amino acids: CASSPDRSNQPQHF. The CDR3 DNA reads TGTGCCAGCAGCCCGGATAGGAGCAATCAGCCCCAGCATTTT. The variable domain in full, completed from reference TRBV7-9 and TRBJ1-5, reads DTGVSQNPRHKITKRGQNVTFRCDPISEHNRLYWYRQTLGQGPEFLTYFQNEAQLEKSRLLSDRFSAERPKGSFSTLEIQRTEQGDSAMYLCASSPDRSNQPQHFGDGTRLSIL.